This entry lists 23 T cell receptor beta chains sequenced from one sample in a study of blood T cell repertoires in COVID-19. Assay: immunoSEQ multiplex PCR; the TCRdb copy retains only in-frame clones and omits some. Of nearly 300,000 clones in the sample, about nine tenths are singletons; the top ten hold 6.9%. Input material: peripheral blood. These receptors all come from a young woman who had recovered from COVID-19.

The V call is TRBV19, the J call TRBJ1-5, with 7 bases identical to TRBD1. Germline V gene sequence: CDR1 LNHDA, CDR2 SQIVND (reference sequence). V shed 5 bases, J shed 4 bases, and the junction held 11 bases outside the gene matches. This CDR3 has 16 residues. CDR3 DNA sequence: TGTGCCAGTAGTCCAACCGGGACAGCAACGAATCAGCCCCAGCATTTT. It is translated as CASSPTGTATNQPQHF. Complete variable domain (other parts from reference TRBV19 and TRBJ1-5): DGGITQSPKYLFRKEGQNVTLSCEQNLNHDAMYWYRQDPGQGLRLIYYSQIVNDFQKGDIAEGYSVSREKKESFPLTVTSAQKNPTAFYLCASSPTGTATNQPQHFGDGTRLSIL.

CDR3 coding DNA: TGTGCCAGCAGCTTAGGGGGCAGGGGGAGGGATACGCAGTATTTT. Its protein product is CASSLGGRGRDTQYF. This rearrangement joins TRBV11-2 to TRBJ2-3, with D possibly being TRBD1 (7 bases). The CDR3 has 15 residues. The V gene lost 1 base and the J gene lost 6 bases, with 14 bases spanning the gap. In germline, CDR1 is SGHAT, CDR2 FQNNGV.

In its sample, this clone was seen once. The gene calls are TRBV28 and TRBJ1-1; D uncertain. V was shortened by 3 bases and J by 1 base, with 6 bases between the two germline ends. CDR3 length: 13 amino acids. Germline CDR1 is MDHEN and CDR2 is SYDVKM. The CDR3 DNA reads as TGTGCCAGCAGTTTCACAGAGAACACTGAAGCTTTCTTT. Protein sequence: CASSFTENTEAFF.

J is TRBJ2-3 and V is TRBV7-2, with 10 bases identical to TRBD2. V lost 1 base and J lost 3; bases outside the gene matches: 10. Germline CDR1 and CDR2: SGHTA and FQGNSA. The CDR3 length is 18 residues. CDR3 bases: TGTGCCAGCAGCTTAGTCCAGCGGGGGGGCGGTGTTACAGATACGCAGTATTTT. As protein: CASSLVQRGGGVTDTQYF.

This clone was observed a single time. The V and J genes are TRBV3-1 (or the pseudogene TRBV3-2) and TRBJ2-2; TRBD2 matches 12 bases. CDR1 is LGHDT and CDR2 is YNNKEL in the germline V gene (reference sequence). Trimming cost V 4 bases and J 6 bases; bases outside gene matches: 6. The CDR3 has 16 residues. CDR3 region: CASSRILAGGPGELFF. The CDR3 DNA reads TGTGCCAGCAGCCGGATTCTAGCGGGGGGGCCCGGGGAGCTGTTTTTT.

This chain links TRBV28 with TRBJ2-7; D may be TRBD1 (6 bases). This CDR3 spans 13 amino acids. In germline, CDR1 is MDHEN, CDR2 SYDVKM. The V gene lost 1 base and the J gene lost 3 bases, with 7 bases spanning the gap. For the CDR3, the DNA is TGTGCCAGCAGTTTATTCAGGGGCTACGAGCAGTACTTC. It codes for CASSLFRGYEQYF.

The chain carries TRBV7-2 and TRBJ2-3; TRBD2 matches at 7 bases. The CDR3 consists of 14 residues. The junction had 3 bases not matched to a gene; V was cut back by 3 bases and J by 3 bases. Looked up from germline, CDR1 is SGHTA and CDR2 is FQGNSA. CDR3 nucleotides: TGTGCCAGCAGCTTTGCGCGGGGGACAGATACGCAGTATTTT. This translates into CASSFARGTDTQYF.

Here the CDR3 DNA reads TGTGCCAGCAGCCCCCGACTAGCGGGGGGCGGGGAGACCCAGTACTTC. This codes for CASSPRLAGGGETQYF. This chain links TRBV4-2 with TRBJ2-5; the match to TRBD2 covers 13 bases. The CDR3 spans 16 residues. V shed 4 bases, J shed 5 bases, and the junction held 7 bases outside the gene matches. Per germline, CDR1 LGHNA and CDR2 YNFKEQ.

J is TRBJ2-1 and V is TRBV7-3; 10 nucleotides line up with TRBD2. Germline V CDR1 and CDR2: SGHTA, FQGTGA. The CDR3 length is 17 residues. Trimming removed 3 bases from V and 2 bases from J; junction bases left unmatched: 7. For the CDR3, the DNA is TGTGCCAGCAGCTTTGCTAGCGGGGGTGGTCCCTACAATGAGCAGTTCTTC. Translation: CASSFASGGGPYNEQFF.

The V gene is TRBV5-5, the J gene TRBJ1-2; D may be TRBD1 (6 bases). Trimming took off 0 bases at V and 6 bases at J, with 9 bases between the two ends. The CDR3 extends over 13 amino acids. Germline loops: CDR1 SGHKS, CDR2 YYEKEE (reference sequence). The CDR3 loop reads CASSLGQVNGYTF. CDR3 sequence (DNA): TGTGCCAGCAGCTTGGGACAGGTGAATGGCTACACCTTC.

J is TRBJ2-3 and V is TRBV7-8; 7 bases are shared with TRBD2. This CDR3 spans 13 amino acids. Germline V lookup: CDR1 SGHVS, CDR2 FQNEAQ. J was trimmed by 7 bases and V by 5 bases; bases with no gene match: 6. The CDR3 bases are TGTGCCAGCAGCCGCACTAGCGACAATACGCAGTATTTT. It translates to CASSRTSDNTQYF.

The genes are TRBV5-4 and TRBJ2-7, with TRBD1 as a possible D gene (6 bases). Germline CDR1 SGHNT, CDR2 YYREEE (reference sequence). V lost 5 bases to trimming and J lost 5 bases, with 14 bases between them. The CDR3 runs 13 residues. As DNA, the CDR3 is TGTGCCAGCAGGATCAGCCAGGGGAACGAGCAGTACTTC. The encoded protein is CASRISQGNEQYF.

The V gene is TRBV7-6, the J gene TRBJ2-2; D unclear. The V end was cut by 6 bases, the J end by 6 bases, with 8 bases between. The CDR3 loop spans 12 amino acids. Germline V CDR1 and CDR2: SGHVS, FNYEAQ. The DNA of the CDR3 is TGTGCCAGCAGATCCGAGGCCGGGGAGCTGTTTTTT. Translating gives CASRSEAGELFF.

The J gene is TRBJ1-1, the V gene TRBV19, with a tentative D call TRBD1 (5 bases). In germline, CDR1 is LNHDA, CDR2 SQIVND (reference sequence). CDR3 size: 13 residues. Trimming cost V 2 bases and J 5 bases, with 9 bases left between them. The CDR3 nucleotides are TGTGCCAGTAGTATATTACAGGAGACTGAAGCTTTCTTT. This sequence encodes CASSILQETEAFF.

The CDR3 reads CASSDTGYYGYTF. The CDR3 coding sequence is TGTGCCAGCAGTGACACAGGATACTATGGCTACACCTTC. This chain joins TRBV28 and TRBJ1-2; TRBD1 is a possible D gene (5 bases). This CDR3 region has 13 residues. The germline V gene has CDR1 MDHEN and CDR2 SYDVKM. V was cut by 5 bases and J by 3 bases, with 10 bases left in between.

This chain connects TRBV6-1 to TRBJ1-6; D is uncertain. Germline V gene lookup returns CDR1 MNHNS and CDR2 SASEGT. The CDR3 extends over 14 amino acids. V was clipped by 3 bases and J by 4 bases, with 7 bases between them. CDR3 in amino acids: CASSETNYNSPLHF. CDR3 coding DNA: TGTGCCAGCAGTGAGACAAATTATAATTCACCCCTCCACTTT.

The rearrangement joins TRBV29-1 to TRBJ1-2, with 7 bases identical to TRBD1. Looked up from germline, CDR1 is SQVTM and CDR2 is ANQGSEA. V shed 6 bases and J 7 bases; nucleotides not matched to a gene: 2. The CDR3 is 10 residues long. The DNA for the CDR3 is TGCAGCGTCTACAGGGGTGGCTACACCTTC. The encoded protein is CSVYRGGYTF.

As DNA, the CDR3 is TGTGCCAGCAGCTCTGGGACTGGGCCCCCTTCACCCCTCCACTTT. It specifies CASSSGTGPPSPLHF. The gene calls are TRBV4-2 and TRBJ1-6, with TRBD1 as a possible D gene (5 bases). The CDR3 runs 15 residues. Trimming took 5 bases from V and 9 from J, leaving 17 bases between them. The germline V gene encodes CDR1 LGHNA and CDR2 YNFKEQ.

The chain links TRBV27 to TRBJ1-2; the D is unclear. V gave up 5 bases and J gave up 2 bases, with 9 bases separating them. Germline CDR1 and CDR2: MNHEY and SMNVEV (reference sequence). CDR3 length: 13 residues. CDR3 amino acids: CASSPTSNYGYTF. As DNA, the CDR3 is TGTGCCAGCAGTCCAACTTCAAACTATGGCTACACCTTC.

The V call is TRBV7-2, the J call TRBJ2-1, with 7 bases that match TRBD2. The trim removed 4 bases at V and 0 bases at J, leaving 9 bases unmatched. Germline V gene data show CDR1 as SGHTA and CDR2 as FQGNSA. The CDR3 sequence is 17 residues long. The CDR3 nucleotides read TGTGCCAGCAGCTCCCGGGCTGCTAGCGGCTCCTACAATGAGCAGTTCTTC. Protein product: CASSSRAASGSYNEQFF.

In the case of this clone: Additional DNA sequences in this sample encode the identical CDR3. The chain recombines TRBV3-1 (or the pseudogene TRBV3-2) with TRBJ2-7; 12 positions agree with TRBD2. The CDR3 is made up of 13 amino acids. After removal of 4 bases from V and 6 bases from J, the junction contained 1 base not matched to a gene. Germline V CDR1 and CDR2: LGHDT, YNNKEL (reference sequence). Here the CDR3 DNA reads TGTGCCAGCAGCCTACTAGCGGGGGGCGAGCAGTACTTC. As protein: CASSLLAGGEQYF.

The V and J genes are TRBV7-6 and TRBJ2-1; 8 bases are shared with TRBD1. The CDR3 has 13 residues. V shed 6 bases, J shed 7 bases, and the junction held 5 bases outside the gene matches. Germline CDR1 reads SGHVS; CDR2 reads FNYEAQ. The CDR3, as DNA: TGTGCCAGCAGTTTACAGGGGGAAAATGAGCAGTTCTTC. This gives the protein CASSLQGENEQFF.

The chain uses TRBV5-1 and TRBJ1-2, with D hard to call. V gave up 0 bases and J gave up 3 bases, with 9 bases separating them. CDR1 is SGHRS and CDR2 is YFSETQ in the germline V gene. This CDR3 spans 14 amino acids. The CDR3 protein is CASSLAPGYYGYTF. Here the CDR3 DNA reads TGCGCCAGCAGCTTGGCCCCAGGTTACTATGGCTACACCTTC.